These 2 T cell receptor beta chains share one sample of origin, sequenced in a study of T cell changes during pregnancy in multiple sclerosis. The repertoire was sequenced with immunoSEQ multiplex PCR; TCRdb's copy has only in-frame clones and lacks some. This table holds 50,000 to 70,000 clones, roughly 91% found once. Material: peripheral blood, obtained in the third trimester of pregnancy. The receptor source for this set is a female donor in good health, enrolled as a control in a pregnancy study.

The chain carries TRBV2 and TRBJ2-1; TRBD2 might be the D (6 bases). V lost 5 bases, J lost 9 bases, and 29 bases lay in between. The V gene's germline CDR1 is SNHLY and CDR2 FYNNEI. This CDR3 region has 18 residues. The CDR3 reads CASSKSSLWGPGEAEQFF. The CDR3 DNA reads TGTGCCAGCAGTAAATCTTCCCTTTGGGGACCCGGGGAGGCTGAGCAGTTCTTC. Full variable domain (outside the CDR3, taken from reference TRBV2 and TRBJ2-1): EPEVTQTPSHQVTQMGQEVILRCVPISNHLYFYWYRQILGQKVEFLVSFYNNEISEKSEIFDDQFSVERPDGSNFTLKIRSTKLEDSAMYFCASSKSSLWGPGEAEQFFGPGTRLTVL.

The chain uses TRBV30 and TRBJ2-3; D is possibly TRBD1 (6 bases). From germline, CDR1 is GTSNPN and CDR2 SVGIG (reference sequence). CDR3 length: 13 residues. V was pared by 1 base and J by 4 bases, with 9 bases between. CDR3 region: CAWSGGGSDTQYF. CDR3 DNA: TGTGCCTGGAGTGGAGGGGGTTCAGATACGCAGTATTTT.